Listed here are 21 T cell receptor beta chains from one sample, sequenced in a study of cytomegalovirus exposure and HLA in healthy donors. Primers included in the PCR were 60 Vbeta and 13 Jbeta primers. Clones were sequenced by immunoSEQ multiplex PCR, and TCRdb holds only the in-frame ones, with some missing. This sample's table reports 70,000 to 90,000 clones. The sample consisted of PBMCs. The receptor source for this set is a man aged 18-30 years in good health and CMV-seropositive.

V and J are TRBV6-5 and TRBJ1-1; D perhaps matches TRBD1 (5 bases). CDR1 and CDR2 from the germline V gene are MNHEY and SVGAGI. V lost 5 bases and J 3 bases, leaving 13 bases between the germline ends. The CDR3 extends over 14 amino acids. The CDR3 loop is CASSRQIGDTEAFF. CDR3 coding DNA: TGTGCCAGCAGTCGCCAGATAGGGGACACTGAAGCTTTCTTT.

The CDR3 sequence: CASSLVPGGETQYF. DNA of the CDR3: TGTGCCAGCAGCTTAGTCCCGGGAGGGGAGACCCAGTACTTC. The chain couples TRBV11-2 to TRBJ2-5; 8 positions match TRBD2. The CDR3 consists of 14 residues. The V and J ends lost 1 base and 5 bases, in that order; junction bases with no gene match: 3. In germline, CDR1 is SGHAT, CDR2 FQNNGV.

This chain uses TRBV29-1 with TRBJ1-1; 7 nucleotides match TRBD1. J was trimmed by 0 bases and V by 6 bases; bases with no gene match: 4. CDR1 and CDR2 (germline): SQVTM, ANQGSEA. This CDR3 spans 13 amino acids. DNA for the CDR3: TGCAGCGTGAACAGGGGATTGAACACTGAAGCTTTCTTT. Amino acid sequence: CSVNRGLNTEAFF.

V and J are TRBV7-9 and TRBJ1-6; 9 bases are a match to TRBD1. Germline V gene lookup returns CDR1 SEHNR and CDR2 FQNEAQ (reference sequence). This CDR3 has 15 residues. The junction had 4 bases not matched to a gene; V was cut back by 3 bases and J by 7 bases. Written as DNA, the CDR3 is TGTGCCAGCAGCTTGACGGGACAGGGAAATTCACCCCTCCACTTT. Encoded protein: CASSLTGQGNSPLHF. Drawing the rest from reference TRBV7-9 and TRBJ1-6, the complete variable domain is DTGVSQNPRHKITKRGQNVTFRCDPISEHNRLYWYRQTLGQGPEFLTYFQNEAQLEKSRLLSDRFSAERPKGSFSTLEIQRTEQGDSAMYLCASSLTGQGNSPLHFGNGTRLTVT.

The gene calls are TRBV14 and TRBJ2-1; D gene unclear. The CDR3 is 13 amino acids. Germline CDR1 SGHDN, CDR2 FVKESK. V dropped 3 bases and J dropped 5 bases, with 8 bases sitting between them. The chain's CDR3 is CASSHQAHNEQFF. CDR3 in DNA: TGTGCCAGCAGCCATCAGGCCCACAATGAGCAGTTCTTC.

The chain joins TRBV6-1 to TRBJ1-1; D remains ambiguous. Trimming left V 4 bases short and J 4 bases short, with 13 bases between. CDR3 length: 14 amino acids. Germline CDR1 and CDR2: MNHNS and SASEGT. In DNA form, the CDR3 reads TGTGCCAGCAGTGCCCAGTGGGAGTCCACTGAAGCTTTCTTT. It encodes CASSAQWESTEAFF.

The rearrangement links TRBV9 to TRBJ1-1; a possible D gene is TRBD1 (5 bases). The CDR3 is 16 amino acids. The V end was cut by 0 bases, the J end by 3 bases, with 15 bases between. The germline CDR1 and CDR2 sequences are SGDLS and YYNGEE. The CDR3 spells CASSVEEGLEDTEAFF. CDR3 nucleotides: TGTGCCAGCAGCGTAGAGGAGGGGTTGGAGGACACTGAAGCTTTCTTT.

This chain connects TRBV19 to TRBJ2-3, with D perhaps matching TRBD2 (7 bases). CDR3 length: 13 amino acids. V was shortened by 3 bases and J by 4 bases, with 8 bases between the two germline ends. Looked up from germline, CDR1 is LNHDA and CDR2 is SQIVND (reference sequence). In DNA form, the CDR3 reads TGTGCCAGTAGTATGGGGGGGCCAGATACGCAGTATTTT. Protein: CASSMGGPDTQYF. Filled out from reference TRBV19 and TRBJ2-3, the complete variable domain reads DGGITQSPKYLFRKEGQNVTLSCEQNLNHDAMYWYRQDPGQGLRLIYYSQIVNDFQKGDIAEGYSVSREKKESFPLTVTSAQKNPTAFYLCASSMGGPDTQYFGPGTRLTVL.

This sequence joins TRBV5-6 and TRBJ2-5, with 8 nucleotides matching TRBD2. Germline V gives CDR1 SGHDT, CDR2 YYEEEE. The CDR3 length is 16 residues. With V trimmed by 2 bases and J by 0 bases, 6 bases remained unmatched. The CDR3 DNA sequence: TGTGCCAGCAGCTTCTTTAGCGGGGCTAACCAAGAGACCCAGTACTTC. As protein: CASSFFSGANQETQYF. Full variable domain (missing parts from reference TRBV5-6 and TRBJ2-5): DAGVTQSPTHLIKTRGQQVTLRCSPKSGHDTVSWYQQALGQGPQFIFQYYEEEERQRGNFPDRFSGHQFPNYSSELNVNALLLGDSALYLCASSFFSGANQETQYFGPGTRLLVL.

This chain links TRBV28 with TRBJ2-7; D is uncertain. Germline V gene lookup returns CDR1 MDHEN and CDR2 SYDVKM. Trimming left V 2 bases short and J 5 bases short, with 4 bases between. The CDR3 loop spans 11 amino acids. The CDR3: CASSLVDEQYF. CDR3 nucleotides: TGTGCCAGCAGTTTAGTAGACGAGCAGTACTTC.

This chain links TRBV10-3 with TRBJ1-1; no firm D call. The V end was cut by 10 bases, the J end by 8 bases, with 23 bases between. In germline, CDR1 is ENHRY, CDR2 SYGVKD. The CDR3 has 14 amino acids. The DNA for the CDR3 is TGTGCCACCAGCGGATTTGGCAGAGCGGCGGAAGCTTTCTTT. Its protein product is CATSGFGRAAEAFF.

The CDR3 spells CASLSGGTTDTQYF. Here the CDR3 DNA reads TGCGCCAGCCTTAGCGGGGGGACGACAGATACGCAGTATTTT. The gene calls are TRBV5-1 and TRBJ2-3, with 10 bases fitting TRBD2. Per germline, CDR1 SGHRS and CDR2 YFSETQ. The CDR3 is made up of 14 amino acids. J gave up 3 bases and V 7 bases, and 5 bases lay outside the gene matches.

This chain uses TRBV29-1 with TRBJ1-4, with D hard to call. The CDR3 has 16 residues. V was shortened by 0 bases and J by 0 bases, with 11 bases between the two germline ends. Germline V CDR1 and CDR2: SQVTM, ANQGSEA. The CDR3 DNA sequence: TGCAGCGTTGAAGACTTGATGGGCGCAACTAATGAAAAACTGTTTTTT. It is translated as CSVEDLMGATNEKLFF.

The genes are TRBV27 and TRBJ2-5, with TRBD2 as a possible D gene (7 bases). Judging by the DNA end, TRBJ2-7 fits better; the J call may be wrong. Germline lookup yields CDR1 MNHEY and CDR2 SMNVEV (reference sequence). The CDR3 has 14 amino acids. The CDR3 loop is CASRGGQYSYEQYF. CDR3 bases: TGTGCCAGCAGGGGGGGGCAGTACTCCTACGAGCAGTACTTC.

V and J are TRBV29-1 and TRBJ2-7, with 10 bases aligning to TRBD1. V was clipped by 6 bases and J by 7 bases; unmatched bases: 9. Germline V gene sequence: CDR1 SQVTM, CDR2 ANQGSEA. This CDR3 spans 13 amino acids. In DNA, the CDR3 is TGCAGCGTATCCCGGGACAGGGGTGGAGAGCAGTACTTC. Its translation is CSVSRDRGGEQYF.

The chain carries TRBV2 and TRBJ2-5; TRBD2 aligns across 7 bases. Losses at the gene ends were 7 bases for V and 2 bases for J; bases not matched to a gene: 10. The germline V gene encodes CDR1 SNHLY and CDR2 FYNNEI. The CDR3 loop spans 15 amino acids. The CDR3 DNA sequence: TGTGCCAGCAAAATTGGGGCTAGCGGTCAAGAGACCCAGTACTTC. Residues: CASKIGASGQETQYF.

The rearrangement links TRBV4-2 to TRBJ2-1, with 7 bases matching TRBD2. The CDR3 totals 15 residues. CDR1 and CDR2 from the germline V gene are LGHNA and YNFKEQ. The junction had 3 bases not matched to a gene; V was cut back by 0 bases and J by 4 bases. The CDR3 here is CASSQDASGYNEQFF. DNA for the CDR3: TGTGCCAGCAGCCAAGACGCTAGCGGTTACAATGAGCAGTTCTTC.

The V call is TRBV9, the J call TRBJ2-2, with D unclear. The germline V gene encodes CDR1 SGDLS and CDR2 YYNGEE. The CDR3 consists of 13 residues. The V end lost 1 base, the J end lost 8 bases, and 9 bases lay between the germline ends. The CDR3 DNA reads as TGTGCCAGCAGCGTAAGAGCGCGGGGGGAGCTGTTTTTT. Translation gives CASSVRARGELFF.

This chain links TRBV19 with TRBJ1-4, with 9 nucleotides matching TRBD1. The CDR3 has 15 amino acids. V lost 6 bases to trimming and J lost 5 bases; unmatched junction nucleotides: 7. The germline CDR1 and CDR2 sequences are LNHDA and SQIVND (reference sequence). CDR3: CASSSYGTGNEKLFF. The CDR3 DNA sequence: TGTGCCAGTAGCAGTTACGGGACAGGGAATGAAAAACTGTTTTTT.

The rearrangement links TRBV27 to TRBJ2-5; TRBD1 matches at 7 bases. V gave up 5 bases and J gave up 4 bases; unmatched junction bases: 7. This CDR3 spans 14 amino acids. The V gene's germline CDR1 is MNHEY and CDR2 SMNVEV (reference sequence). Here the CDR3 reads CASSRRQGRETQYF. The DNA of the CDR3 is TGTGCCAGCAGTCGGCGACAGGGAAGAGAGACCCAGTACTTC.

The chain couples TRBV5-5 to TRBJ2-3; 10 bases are shared with TRBD2. Unmatched junction bases numbered 0, after V lost 2 bases and J lost 0 bases. Looked up from germline, CDR1 is SGHKS and CDR2 is YYEKEE (reference sequence). The CDR3 loop spans 15 amino acids. For the CDR3, the DNA is TGTGCCAGCAGCTTAGCGGGGGGGAGCACAGATACGCAGTATTTT. It codes for CASSLAGGSTDTQYF.